The 16 T cell receptor beta chains listed next were all sequenced from one sample in a study of T cells in localized non-small cell lung cancer. Sequencing was performed with immunoSEQ multiplex PCR; in TCRdb, only in-frame clones are kept and a portion is missing. The table shows more than 5,000 clones, with about 40% occurring only once. Sequenced material: lung tumor tissue, taken before any cancer treatment. The receptors come from a man aged 35 to 69 with stage III lung adenocarcinoma.

The chain joins TRBV6-8 to TRBJ2-5, with TRBD1 as a possible D gene (6 bases). Germline CDR1 is MNHGY and CDR2 is SAAAGT. This CDR3 is built from 16 residues. The ends were cut back, 6 bases at V and 2 bases at J, with 19 bases in the middle. The CDR3 is CASSFGTGTTQETQYF. The CDR3 DNA sequence: TGTGCCAGCAGCTTCGGGACCGGGACAACACAAGAGACCCAGTACTTC.

This clone occurred a few times. The chain has TRBV19 and TRBJ1-1; TRBD1 aligns across 10 bases. CDR1 is LNHDA, CDR2 SQIVND, per germline (reference sequence). Unmatched junction bases numbered 7, after V lost 4 bases and J lost 5 bases. The CDR3 has 15 residues. The CDR3 nucleotides are TGTGCCAGTAGTACCGGGACAGGGGTGGGGACTGAAGCTTTCTTT. It yields the protein CASSTGTGVGTEAFF.

The CDR3 is CASSIGIFGEQYF. CDR3 DNA sequence: TGTGCCAGTAGTATAGGCATTTTCGGGGAGCAGTACTTC. The V call is TRBV19, the J call TRBJ2-7; D unclear. This CDR3 comprises 13 residues. Germline V gene data show CDR1 as LNHDA and CDR2 as SQIVND (reference sequence). The ends were cut back, 1 base at V and 7 bases at J, with 11 bases in the middle.

This clone rates as medium-sized. This sequence joins TRBV6-8 and TRBJ1-2, with a possible D match to TRBD1 (6 bases). V lost 8 bases to trimming and J lost 5 bases, with 12 bases between them. This CDR3 comprises 12 residues. CDR1 is MNHGY and CDR2 is SAAAGT in the germline V gene. CDR3 DNA sequence: TGTGCCAGCGGTACAGGGCGGTATGGCTACACCTTC. This encodes CASGTGRYGYTF.

The V call is TRBV30, the J call TRBJ1-1; perhaps TRBD1 as D (5 bases). V lost 0 bases and J 4 bases, leaving 9 bases between the germline ends. Germline CDR1 is GTSNPN and CDR2 is SVGIG (reference sequence). CDR3 size: 13 residues. The CDR3: CAWSVWQGTEAFF. The CDR3 DNA is TGTGCCTGGAGTGTATGGCAGGGCACTGAAGCTTTCTTT.

The DNA of the CDR3 is TGTGCCAGCAGTCTCCGGCGCGGGACAGGGGGTTACGAGCAGTACTTC. It translates to CASSLRRGTGGYEQYF. The chain carries TRBV25-1 and TRBJ2-7; 11 bases are shared with TRBD1. Unmatched junction bases numbered 10, after V lost 5 bases and J lost 4 bases. The CDR3 is 16 residues long. CDR1 MGHDK and CDR2 SYGVNS come from the germline V gene.

By sample share, this clone is medium-sized. The chain carries TRBV29-1 and TRBJ1-1, with D possibly matching TRBD1 (6 bases). Trimming removed 8 bases from V and 3 bases from J, with 19 bases in between. CDR3 size: 14 residues. Germline CDR1 is SQVTM and CDR2 is ANQGSEA. DNA of the CDR3: TGCAGCTCCCGTACGGGGGCGTCGGACACTGAAGCTTTCTTT. Its translation is CSSRTGASDTEAFF.

This clone was detected a few times. The rearrangement links TRBV9 to TRBJ1-1; D gene uncertain. V was pared by 0 bases and J by 1 base, with 7 bases between. The CDR3 length is 14 residues. Looked up from germline, CDR1 is SGDLS and CDR2 is YYNGEE. CDR3 in DNA: TGTGCCAGCAGCGTAGAATCAGGGAACACTGAAGCTTTCTTT. This translates into CASSVESGNTEAFF.

There are a few counts of this clone. V and J are TRBV6-7 and TRBJ1-6; TRBD1 matches at 7 bases. TRBV6-7 is reported as an ORF; its role is uncertain. CDR3 length equals 17 residues. The ends lost 0 bases at V and 6 bases at J; junction bases unmatched: 8. The chain's CDR3 is CASSYSGGQAPNSPLHF. DNA for the CDR3: TGTGCCAGCAGTTACTCCGGCGGACAGGCTCCTAATTCACCCCTCCACTTT.

The gene calls are TRBV18 and TRBJ2-2; tentative D call: TRBD1 (6 bases). V lost 0 bases and J 11 bases, leaving 7 bases between the germline ends. Looked up from germline, CDR1 is KGHSH and CDR2 is LQKENI. This CDR3 has 12 amino acids. The CDR3 protein is CASSPPTGELFF. CDR3 nucleotide sequence: TGTGCCAGCTCACCACCGACAGGAGAGCTGTTTTTT.

The chain has TRBV19 and TRBJ2-7; D gene ambiguous. The germline V gene encodes CDR1 LNHDA and CDR2 SQIVND (reference sequence). Trimming removed 4 bases at V and 0 bases at J, with 13 bases between. This CDR3 has 15 residues. CDR3 amino acids: CASSTSDWSSYEQYF. The CDR3 DNA is TGTGCCAGTAGTACATCAGACTGGAGCTCCTACGAGCAGTACTTC.

This clone has only a few counts. The chain uses TRBV18 and TRBJ2-2, with D perhaps being TRBD1 or TRBD2 (5 bases each). Trimming took 2 bases from V and 6 from J, leaving 7 bases between them. CDR3 length: 13 amino acids. CDR1 KGHSH and CDR2 LQKENI come from the germline V gene. This chain's CDR3 is CASSPGGSGELFF. In nucleotides, the CDR3 is TGTGCCAGCTCACCAGGGGGTTCCGGGGAGCTGTTTTTT.

The chain is built from TRBV10-2 and TRBJ2-1; D unresolved. The CDR3 is made up of 12 amino acids. The V and J ends lost 5 bases and 3 bases respectively, with 5 bases between them. Looked up from germline, CDR1 is WSHSY and CDR2 is SAAADI. The CDR3 region has the DNA TGCGCCAGCAGTTGGGTCTACAATGAGCAGTTCTTC. Its translation: CASSWVYNEQFF.

The chain combines TRBV18 with TRBJ1-1; no clear D gene. V was clipped by 3 bases and J by 0 bases, with 14 bases between them. In germline, CDR1 is KGHSH, CDR2 LQKENI. The CDR3 length is 16 residues. The CDR3 loop reads CASSPQSDTLNTEAFF. In DNA form, the CDR3 reads TGTGCCAGCTCACCGCAAAGTGACACCTTGAACACTGAAGCTTTCTTT. Based on the CDR3 plus reference TRBV18 and TRBJ1-1, the full variable domain is NAGVMQNPRHLVRRRGQEARLRCSPMKGHSHVYWYRQLPEEGLKFMVYLQKENIIDESGMPKERFSAEFPKEGPSILRIQQVVRGDSAAYFCASSPQSDTLNTEAFFGQGTRLTVV.

The chain has TRBV30 and TRBJ2-2, with 10 bases that match TRBD2. Trimming took 0 bases from V and 2 from J; bases not matched to a gene: 6. CDR3 length equals 17 residues. Germline loops: CDR1 GTSNPN, CDR2 SVGIG (reference sequence). CDR3 residues: CAWSVSRTSGNTGELFF. CDR3 nucleotides: TGTGCCTGGAGTGTAAGCCGGACTAGCGGAAACACCGGGGAGCTGTTTTTT.

Note on this clone: With a much larger clone just one base away, this may be a read error. The chain uses TRBV7-5 and TRBJ2-3; the table names TRBD2, a call not compared with the DNA. TRBV7-5 is designated a pseudogene. There are 15 residues in the CDR3. CDR3 DNA sequence: TGTGCCAGCAGCTCCGCGGGACTAGCGGGAGAGGCGCAGTATTTT. Protein: CASSSAGLAGEAQYF.